A selection of T cell receptor beta chains follows, all from one sample in a study of blood T cell repertoires in COVID-19. Assay used: immunoSEQ multiplex PCR; TCRdb lists only in-frame clones, some missing. The data contain under 50,000 clones, around 92% of them singletons. The sequenced sample consisted of peripheral blood. These receptors all stem from a human donor in a cohort sampled during active COVID-19. The CDR3 runs from the conserved cysteine through the conserved F or W. The order of the fields is V gene, clone size, D gene, J gene, CDR3 DNA, CDR3 protein. D genes are given only for firm matches. Part of the rows lack a size; the others show once, few, many or a class for expanded clones.

v_call: TRBV5-1
clone_size: -
d_call: -
j_call: TRBJ1-5
cdr3_nt: TGCGCCAGCAGCCCGGGGGGCAGCTCCCCAAATCAGCCCCAGCATTTT
cdr3_aa: CASSPGGSSPNQPQHF

v_call: TRBV6-5
clone_size: -
d_call: -
j_call: TRBJ2-5
cdr3_nt: TGTGCCAGCAGTTCAGGAGGGGAGACCCAGTACTTC
cdr3_aa: CASSSGGETQYF

v_call: TRBV19
clone_size: -
d_call: TRBD1
j_call: TRBJ1-1
cdr3_nt: TGTGCCGCAGGGCGGGGACAGGGGACTGAAGCTTTCTTT
cdr3_aa: CAAGRGQGTEAFF

v_call: TRBV20-1
clone_size: -
d_call: TRBD2
j_call: TRBJ2-1
cdr3_nt: TGCAGTGCTCGGGGGGACAATGAGCAGTTCTTC
cdr3_aa: CSARGDNEQFF

v_call: TRBV2
clone_size: few
d_call: TRBD1
j_call: TRBJ2-7
cdr3_nt: TGTGCCAGCAGTAAAACAGGGGTCTACGAGCAGTACTTC
cdr3_aa: CASSKTGVYEQYF

v_call: TRBV12-3/TRBV12-4
clone_size: -
d_call: -
j_call: TRBJ1-4
cdr3_nt: TGTGCCAGCAGGAACACGGGAAAACTGTTTTTT
cdr3_aa: CASRNTGKLFF

v_call: TRBV9
clone_size: -
d_call: -
j_call: TRBJ2-1
cdr3_nt: TGTGCCAGCAGCGTAAGCTCGGGGGAGCAGTTCTTC
cdr3_aa: CASSVSSGEQFF

v_call: TRBV28
clone_size: -
d_call: -
j_call: TRBJ1-6
cdr3_nt: TGTGCCAGCAGCCCGGTCTGGGGAGGCAACTCCTATAATTCACCCCTCCACTTT
cdr3_aa: CASSPVWGGNSYNSPLHF

v_call: TRBV7-2
clone_size: -
d_call: -
j_call: TRBJ1-5
cdr3_nt: TGTGCCAGCAGCTATACCACAGATCAGCCCCAGCATTTT
cdr3_aa: CASSYTTDQPQHF

v_call: TRBV5-1
clone_size: once
d_call: -
j_call: TRBJ2-1
cdr3_nt: TGCGCCAGCAGCTTGGGGTGGAGCTCCTACAATGAGCAGTTCTTC
cdr3_aa: CASSLGWSSYNEQFF

v_call: TRBV15
clone_size: -
d_call: -
j_call: TRBJ1-5
cdr3_nt: TGTGCCACCAGCAGACAGGGTAATCAGCCCCAGCATTTT
cdr3_aa: CATSRQGNQPQHF

v_call: TRBV7-9
clone_size: once
d_call: TRBD1
j_call: TRBJ2-3
cdr3_nt: TGTGCCAGCAGTTTGGACAGGGGCAACACAGATACGCAGTATTTT
cdr3_aa: CASSLDRGNTDTQYF

v_call: TRBV19
clone_size: -
d_call: TRBD1
j_call: TRBJ2-2
cdr3_nt: TGTGCCAGTCAGCTCCAGGGGGCCGTCGGGGAGCTGTTTTTT
cdr3_aa: CASQLQGAVGELFF

v_call: TRBV5-1
clone_size: -
d_call: -
j_call: TRBJ2-2
cdr3_nt: TGCGCCAGCAGCCCAGGGACTGTCGGAACCGGGGAGCTGTTTTTT
cdr3_aa: CASSPGTVGTGELFF

v_call: TRBV29-1
clone_size: -
d_call: -
j_call: TRBJ2-3
cdr3_nt: TGCAGCGTTGACGGAGGCGGATATTTT
cdr3_aa: CSVDGGGYF